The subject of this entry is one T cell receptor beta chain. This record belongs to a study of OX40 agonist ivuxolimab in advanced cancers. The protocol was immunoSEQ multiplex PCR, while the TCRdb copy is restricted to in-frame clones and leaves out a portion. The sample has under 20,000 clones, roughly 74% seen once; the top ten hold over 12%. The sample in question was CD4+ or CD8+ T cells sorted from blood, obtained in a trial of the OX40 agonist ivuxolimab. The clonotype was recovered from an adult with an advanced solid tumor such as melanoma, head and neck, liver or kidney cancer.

CDR3 in DNA: TGTGCCAGCAGCTTGGACCCGGACACCGGGGAGCTGTTTTTT. Translation: CASSLDPDTGELFF. This rearrangement joins TRBV5-4 to TRBJ2-2; D gene ambiguous. This CDR3 region has 14 residues. From germline, CDR1 is SGHNT and CDR2 YYREEE (reference sequence). The germline V and J ends were trimmed by 0 bases and 3 bases, with 6 bases remaining between them.